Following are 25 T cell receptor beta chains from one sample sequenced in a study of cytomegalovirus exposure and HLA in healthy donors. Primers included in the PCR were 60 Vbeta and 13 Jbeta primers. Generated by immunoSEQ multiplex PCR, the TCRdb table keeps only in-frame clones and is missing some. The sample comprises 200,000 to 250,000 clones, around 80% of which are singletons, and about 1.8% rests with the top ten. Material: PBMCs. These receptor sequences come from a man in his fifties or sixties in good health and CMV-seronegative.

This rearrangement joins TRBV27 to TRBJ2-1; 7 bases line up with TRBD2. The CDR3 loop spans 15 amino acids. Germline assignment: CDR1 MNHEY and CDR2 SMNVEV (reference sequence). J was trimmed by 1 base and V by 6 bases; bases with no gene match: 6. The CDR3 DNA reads TGTGCCAGCAGGCTAGGGAGGGGATCCTACAATGAGCAGTTCTTC. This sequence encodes CASRLGRGSYNEQFF.

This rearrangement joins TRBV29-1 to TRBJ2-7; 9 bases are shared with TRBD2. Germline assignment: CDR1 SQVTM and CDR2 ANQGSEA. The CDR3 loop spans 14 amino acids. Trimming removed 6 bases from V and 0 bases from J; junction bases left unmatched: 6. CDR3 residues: CSVGSGGSSYEQYF. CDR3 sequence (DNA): TGCAGCGTGGGGAGCGGGGGGAGCTCCTACGAGCAGTACTTC.

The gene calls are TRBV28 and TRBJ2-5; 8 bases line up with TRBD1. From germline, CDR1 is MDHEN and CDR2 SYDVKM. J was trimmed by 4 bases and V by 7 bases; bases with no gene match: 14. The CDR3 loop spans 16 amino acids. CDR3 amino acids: CASIPRGRGDGETQYF. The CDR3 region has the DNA TGTGCCAGCATTCCCAGGGGGCGGGGCGATGGAGAGACCCAGTACTTC.

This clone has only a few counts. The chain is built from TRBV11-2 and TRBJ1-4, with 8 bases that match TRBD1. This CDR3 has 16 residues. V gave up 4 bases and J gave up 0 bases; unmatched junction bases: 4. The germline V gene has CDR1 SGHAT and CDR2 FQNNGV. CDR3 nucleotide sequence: TGTGCCAGCAGCTCGACAGGGGCTACAACTAATGAAAAACTGTTTTTT. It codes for CASSSTGATTNEKLFF.

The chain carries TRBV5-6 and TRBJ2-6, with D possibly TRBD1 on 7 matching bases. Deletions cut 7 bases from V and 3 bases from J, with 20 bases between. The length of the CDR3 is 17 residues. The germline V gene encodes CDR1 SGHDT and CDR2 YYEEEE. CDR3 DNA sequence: TGTGCCAGCCACCCTGGAGGGACAGCGTTTGGGGCCAACGTCCTGACTTTC. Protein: CASHPGGTAFGANVLTF.

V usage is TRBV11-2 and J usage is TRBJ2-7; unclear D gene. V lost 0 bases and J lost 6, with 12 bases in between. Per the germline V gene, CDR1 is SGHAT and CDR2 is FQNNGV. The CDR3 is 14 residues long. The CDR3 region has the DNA TGTGCCAGCAGCTTAGAATGGCAGCGAGCCGAGCAGTACTTC. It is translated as CASSLEWQRAEQYF.

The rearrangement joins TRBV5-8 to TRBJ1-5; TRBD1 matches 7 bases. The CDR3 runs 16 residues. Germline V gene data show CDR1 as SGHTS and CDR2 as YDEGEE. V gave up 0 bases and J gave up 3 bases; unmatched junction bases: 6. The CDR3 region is CASSLGAGGTNQPQHF. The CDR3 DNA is TGTGCCAGCAGCTTGGGGGCAGGGGGGACCAATCAGCCCCAGCATTTT.

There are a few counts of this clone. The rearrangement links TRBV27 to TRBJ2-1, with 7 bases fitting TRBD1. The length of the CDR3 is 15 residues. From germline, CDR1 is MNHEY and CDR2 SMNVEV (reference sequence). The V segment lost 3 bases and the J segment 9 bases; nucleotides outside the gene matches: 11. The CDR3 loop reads CASSFPVRGRSEQFF. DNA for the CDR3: TGTGCCAGCAGTTTCCCCGTGAGGGGGCGGAGTGAGCAGTTCTTC.

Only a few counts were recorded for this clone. CDR3 region: CASSPGTSGRDEQFF. The CDR3 DNA is TGTGCCAGCTCACCAGGGACTAGCGGGAGAGATGAGCAGTTCTTC. This chain connects TRBV18 to TRBJ2-1; TRBD2 matches 14 bases. Germline CDR1 and CDR2: KGHSH and LQKENI. The junction had 2 bases not matched to a gene; V was cut back by 2 bases and J by 8 bases. This CDR3 has 15 amino acids.

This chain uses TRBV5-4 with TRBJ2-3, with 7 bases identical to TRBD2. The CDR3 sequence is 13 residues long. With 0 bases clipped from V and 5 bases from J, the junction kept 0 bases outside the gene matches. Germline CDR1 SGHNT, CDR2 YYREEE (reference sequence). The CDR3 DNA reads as TGTGCCAGCAGCTTGGCGGGGGGAGATACGCAGTATTTT. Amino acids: CASSLAGGDTQYF.

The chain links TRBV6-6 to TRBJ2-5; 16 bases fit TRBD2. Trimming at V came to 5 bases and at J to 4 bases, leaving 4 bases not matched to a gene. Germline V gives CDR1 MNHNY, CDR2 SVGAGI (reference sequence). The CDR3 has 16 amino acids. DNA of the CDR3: TGTGCCAGCAGTACTGGGACTAGCGGGAGGGGAGAGACCCAGTACTTC. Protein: CASSTGTSGRGETQYF.

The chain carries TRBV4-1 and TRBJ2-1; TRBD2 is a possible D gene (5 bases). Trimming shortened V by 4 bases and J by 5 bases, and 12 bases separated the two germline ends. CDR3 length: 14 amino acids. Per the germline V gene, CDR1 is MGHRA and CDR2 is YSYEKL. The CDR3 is CASSRGLLNNEQFF. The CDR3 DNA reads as TGCGCCAGCAGCCGCGGACTCTTAAACAATGAGCAGTTCTTC.

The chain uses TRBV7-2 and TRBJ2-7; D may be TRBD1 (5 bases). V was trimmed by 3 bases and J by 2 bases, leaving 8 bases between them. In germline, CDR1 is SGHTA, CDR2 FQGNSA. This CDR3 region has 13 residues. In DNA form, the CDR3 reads TGTGCCAGCAGCTTTGACAGTCCCTACGAGCAGTACTTC. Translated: CASSFDSPYEQYF.

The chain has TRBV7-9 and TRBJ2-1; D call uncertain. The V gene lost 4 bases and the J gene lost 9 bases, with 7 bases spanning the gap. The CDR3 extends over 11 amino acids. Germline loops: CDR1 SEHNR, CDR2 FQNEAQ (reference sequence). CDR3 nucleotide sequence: TGTGCCAGCAGCTACCTAGTTGAGCAGTTCTTC. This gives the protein CASSYLVEQFF.

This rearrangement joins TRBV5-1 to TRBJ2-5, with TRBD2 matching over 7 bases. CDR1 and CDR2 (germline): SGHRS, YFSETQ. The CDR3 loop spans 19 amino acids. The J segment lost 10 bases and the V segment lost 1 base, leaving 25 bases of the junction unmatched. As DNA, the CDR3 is TGCGCCAGCAGCTTGATGTTAGCGGGTGGAGGTGGAGACTCCTATCGCCAGTACTTC. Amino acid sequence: CASSLMLAGGGGDSYRQYF. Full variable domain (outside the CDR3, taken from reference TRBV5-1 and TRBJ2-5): KAGVTQTPRYLIKTRGQQVTLSCSPISGHRSVSWYQQTPGQGLQFLFEYFSETQRNKGNFPGRFSGRQFSNSRSEMNVSTLELGDSALYLCASSLMLAGGGGDSYRQYFGPGTRLLVL.

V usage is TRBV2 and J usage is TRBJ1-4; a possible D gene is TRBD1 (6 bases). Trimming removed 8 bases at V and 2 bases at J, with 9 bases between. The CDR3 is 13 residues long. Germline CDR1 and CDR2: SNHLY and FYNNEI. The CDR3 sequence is CASFRGTNEKLFF. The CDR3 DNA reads TGTGCCAGCTTCAGGGGTACTAATGAAAAACTGTTTTTT.

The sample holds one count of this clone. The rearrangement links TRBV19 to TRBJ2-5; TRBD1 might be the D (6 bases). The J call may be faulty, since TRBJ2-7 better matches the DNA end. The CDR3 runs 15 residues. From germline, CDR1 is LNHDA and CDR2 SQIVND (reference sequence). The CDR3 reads CASNSAGVSSYEQYF. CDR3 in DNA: TGTGCCAGTAACTCCGCAGGGGTCTCCTCCTACGAGCAGTACTTC.

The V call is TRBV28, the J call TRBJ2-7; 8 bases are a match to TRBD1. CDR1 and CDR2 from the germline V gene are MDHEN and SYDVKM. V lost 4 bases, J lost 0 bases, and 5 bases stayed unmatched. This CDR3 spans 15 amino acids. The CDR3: CASSSRTGSSYEQYF. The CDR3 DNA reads TGTGCCAGCAGTTCCCGGACAGGGAGCTCCTACGAGCAGTACTTC. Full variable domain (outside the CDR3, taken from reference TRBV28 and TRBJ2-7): DVKVTQSSRYLVKRTGEKVFLECVQDMDHENMFWYRQDPGLGLRLIYFSYDVKMKEKGDIPEGYSVSREKKERFSLILESASTNQTSMYLCASSSRTGSSYEQYFGPGTRLTVT.

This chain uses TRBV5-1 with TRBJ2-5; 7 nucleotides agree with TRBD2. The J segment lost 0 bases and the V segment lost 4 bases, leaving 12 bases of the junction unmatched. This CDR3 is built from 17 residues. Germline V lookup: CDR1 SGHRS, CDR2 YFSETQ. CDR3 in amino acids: CASSRPTAGPYQETQYF. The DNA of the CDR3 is TGCGCCAGCAGCCGACCTACAGCGGGACCGTACCAAGAGACCCAGTACTTC.

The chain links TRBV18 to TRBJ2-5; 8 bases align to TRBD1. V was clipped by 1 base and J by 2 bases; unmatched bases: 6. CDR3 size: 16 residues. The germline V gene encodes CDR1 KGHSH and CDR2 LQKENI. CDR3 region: CASSPLGTGGQETQYF. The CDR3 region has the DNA TGTGCCAGCTCACCACTAGGGACAGGAGGTCAAGAGACCCAGTACTTC.

DNA for the CDR3: TGTGCCGGCACGACTAGCGGTACCTTATTTGGAGAGCAGTACTTC. Residues: CAGTTSGTLFGEQYF. This rearrangement joins TRBV2 to TRBJ2-7, with TRBD2 matching 9 bases. Germline loops: CDR1 SNHLY, CDR2 FYNNEI. The CDR3 loop spans 15 amino acids. V was pared by 11 bases and J by 7 bases, with 18 bases of the junction left unmatched.

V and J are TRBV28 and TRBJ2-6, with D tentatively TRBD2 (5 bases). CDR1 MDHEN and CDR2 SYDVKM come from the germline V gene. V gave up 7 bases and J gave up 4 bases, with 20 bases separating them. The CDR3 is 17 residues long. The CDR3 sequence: CASTSIGSGFGANVLTF. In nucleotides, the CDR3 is TGTGCCAGCACCTCTATCGGCAGCGGTTTCGGGGCCAACGTCCTGACTTTC. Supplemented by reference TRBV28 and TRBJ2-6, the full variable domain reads DVKVTQSSRYLVKRTGEKVFLECVQDMDHENMFWYRQDPGLGLRLIYFSYDVKMKEKGDIPEGYSVSREKKERFSLILESASTNQTSMYLCASTSIGSGFGANVLTFGAGSRLTVL.

CDR3 bases: TGCAGTGCCGGGGGTTCCTACGAGCAGTACTTC. Translating gives CSAGGSYEQYF. The chain joins TRBV20-1 to TRBJ2-5; tentative D call: TRBD2 (6 bases). Matching the DNA end better, TRBJ2-7 makes the J call doubtful. The CDR3 contains 11 residues. Germline CDR1 DFQATT, CDR2 SNEGSKA (reference sequence).

CDR3 sequence reads: CASSPRSLLTGELFF. CDR3 in DNA: TGTGCCAGCAGCCCCAGGTCCCTTCTAACCGGGGAGCTGTTTTTT. V and J are TRBV7-8 and TRBJ2-2; D uncertain. V was pared by 5 bases and J by 5 bases, with 15 bases between. This CDR3 comprises 15 residues. The germline gives CDR1 SGHVS, CDR2 FQNEAQ.

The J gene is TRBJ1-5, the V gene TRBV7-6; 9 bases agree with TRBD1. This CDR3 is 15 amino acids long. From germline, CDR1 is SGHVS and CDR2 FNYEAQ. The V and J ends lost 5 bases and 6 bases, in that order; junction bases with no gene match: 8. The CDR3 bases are TGTGCCAGCAGCCCAGGGACAGGGCGGGTTCAGCCCCAGCATTTT. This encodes CASSPGTGRVQPQHF.